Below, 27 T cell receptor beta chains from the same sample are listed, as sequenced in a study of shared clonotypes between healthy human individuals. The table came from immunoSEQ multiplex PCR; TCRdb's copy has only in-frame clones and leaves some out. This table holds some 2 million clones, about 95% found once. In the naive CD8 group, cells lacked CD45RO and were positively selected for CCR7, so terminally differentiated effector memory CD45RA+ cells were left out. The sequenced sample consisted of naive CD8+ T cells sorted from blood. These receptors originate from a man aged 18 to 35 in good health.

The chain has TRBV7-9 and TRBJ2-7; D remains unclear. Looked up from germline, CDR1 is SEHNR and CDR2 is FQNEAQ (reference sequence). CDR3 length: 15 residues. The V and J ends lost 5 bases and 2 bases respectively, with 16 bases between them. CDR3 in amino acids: CASSHSSQRTYEQYF. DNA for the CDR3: TGTGCCAGCAGCCACTCGAGCCAGAGAACCTACGAGCAGTACTTC.

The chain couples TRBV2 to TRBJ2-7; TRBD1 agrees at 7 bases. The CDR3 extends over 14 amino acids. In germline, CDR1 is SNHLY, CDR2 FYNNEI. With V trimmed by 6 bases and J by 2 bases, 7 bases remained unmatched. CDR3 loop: CASSQGTVTYEQYF. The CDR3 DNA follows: TGTGCCAGCAGCCAGGGGACAGTCACCTACGAGCAGTACTTC. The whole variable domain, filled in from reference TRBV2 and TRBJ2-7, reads EPEVTQTPSHQVTQMGQEVILRCVPISNHLYFYWYRQILGQKVEFLVSFYNNEISEKSEIFDDQFSVERPDGSNFTLKIRSTKLEDSAMYFCASSQGTVTYEQYFGPGTRLTVT.

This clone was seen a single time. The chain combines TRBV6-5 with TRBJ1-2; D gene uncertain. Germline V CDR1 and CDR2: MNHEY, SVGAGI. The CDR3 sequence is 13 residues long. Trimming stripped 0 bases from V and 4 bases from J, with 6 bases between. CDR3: CASSYSSLYGYTF. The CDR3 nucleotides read TGTGCCAGCAGTTACTCGTCCCTCTATGGCTACACCTTC.

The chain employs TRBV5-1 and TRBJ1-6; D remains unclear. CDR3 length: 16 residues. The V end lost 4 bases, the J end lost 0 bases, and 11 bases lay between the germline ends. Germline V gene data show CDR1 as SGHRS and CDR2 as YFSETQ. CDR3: CASSMTASSYNSPLHF. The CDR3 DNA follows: TGCGCCAGCAGCATGACTGCTAGCTCCTATAATTCACCCCTCCACTTT. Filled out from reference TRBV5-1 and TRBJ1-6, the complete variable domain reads KAGVTQTPRYLIKTRGQQVTLSCSPISGHRSVSWYQQTPGQGLQFLFEYFSETQRNKGNFPGRFSGRQFSNSRSEMNVSTLELGDSALYLCASSMTASSYNSPLHFGNGTRLTVT.

The DNA of the CDR3 is TGTGCCAGCAGCGTAGACGGATCCCGAGAGCTGTTTTTT. Translation: CASSVDGSRELFF. This chain uses TRBV9 with TRBJ2-2; no reliable D call. Germline CDR1 reads SGDLS; CDR2 reads YYNGEE. CDR3 length: 13 amino acids. V shed 0 bases and J shed 11 bases, with 11 bases lying between them.

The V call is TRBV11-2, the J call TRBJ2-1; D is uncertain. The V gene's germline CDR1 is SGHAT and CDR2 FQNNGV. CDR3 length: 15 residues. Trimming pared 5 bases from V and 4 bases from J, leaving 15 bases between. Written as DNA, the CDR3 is TGTGCCAGCAGCGCACCTTCCGGCGCGTACAATGAGCAGTTCTTC. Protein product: CASSAPSGAYNEQFF.

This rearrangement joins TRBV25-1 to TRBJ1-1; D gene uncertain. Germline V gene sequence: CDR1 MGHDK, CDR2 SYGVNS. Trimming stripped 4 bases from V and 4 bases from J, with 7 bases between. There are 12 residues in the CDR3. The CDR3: CASSAGSTEAFF. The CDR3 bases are TGTGCCAGCAGTGCGGGTAGCACTGAAGCTTTCTTT.

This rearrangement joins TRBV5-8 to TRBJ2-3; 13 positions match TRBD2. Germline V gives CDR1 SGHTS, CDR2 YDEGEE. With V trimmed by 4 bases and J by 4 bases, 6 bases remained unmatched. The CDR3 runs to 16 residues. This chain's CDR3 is CASSRGLAGLADTQYF. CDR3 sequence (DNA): TGTGCCAGCAGCCGGGGACTAGCGGGGCTTGCAGATACGCAGTATTTT.

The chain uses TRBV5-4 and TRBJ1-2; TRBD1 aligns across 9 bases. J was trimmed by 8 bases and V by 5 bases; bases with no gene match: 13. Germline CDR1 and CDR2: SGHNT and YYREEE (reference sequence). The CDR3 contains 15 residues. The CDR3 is CASRDWDREMWGYTF. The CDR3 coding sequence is TGTGCCAGCAGGGATTGGGACAGGGAGATGTGGGGCTACACCTTC.

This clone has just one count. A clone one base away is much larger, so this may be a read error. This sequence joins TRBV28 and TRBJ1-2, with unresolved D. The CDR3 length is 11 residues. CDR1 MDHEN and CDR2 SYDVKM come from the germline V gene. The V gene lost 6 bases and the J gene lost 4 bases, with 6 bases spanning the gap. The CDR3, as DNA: TGTGCCAGCAGCTATCTCTATGGCTACACCTTC. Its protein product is CASSYLYGYTF.

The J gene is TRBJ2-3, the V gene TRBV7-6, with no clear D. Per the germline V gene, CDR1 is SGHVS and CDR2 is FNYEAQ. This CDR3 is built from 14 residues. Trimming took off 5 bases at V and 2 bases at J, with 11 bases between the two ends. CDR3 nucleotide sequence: TGTGCCAGCAGCCCTTCCGGATACACAGATACGCAGTATTTT. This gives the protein CASSPSGYTDTQYF.

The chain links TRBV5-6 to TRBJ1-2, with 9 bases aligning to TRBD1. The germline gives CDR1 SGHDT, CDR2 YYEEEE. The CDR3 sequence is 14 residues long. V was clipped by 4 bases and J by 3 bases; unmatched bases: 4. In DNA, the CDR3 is TGTGCCAGCAGCGGAACAGGGGGCTACTATGGCTACACCTTC. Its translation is CASSGTGGYYGYTF.

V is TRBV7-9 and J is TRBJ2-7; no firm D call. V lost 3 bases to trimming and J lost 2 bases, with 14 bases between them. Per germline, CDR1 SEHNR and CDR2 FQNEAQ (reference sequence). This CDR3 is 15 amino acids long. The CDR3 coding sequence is TGTGCCAGCAGCTTGGGGTATCACAGTACCTACGAGCAGTACTTC. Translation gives CASSLGYHSTYEQYF.

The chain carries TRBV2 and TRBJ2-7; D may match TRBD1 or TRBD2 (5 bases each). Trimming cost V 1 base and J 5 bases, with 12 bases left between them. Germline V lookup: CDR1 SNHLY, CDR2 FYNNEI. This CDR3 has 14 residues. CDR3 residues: CASSEGEGIDEQYF. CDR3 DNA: TGTGCCAGCAGTGAAGGAGAGGGGATCGACGAGCAGTACTTC.

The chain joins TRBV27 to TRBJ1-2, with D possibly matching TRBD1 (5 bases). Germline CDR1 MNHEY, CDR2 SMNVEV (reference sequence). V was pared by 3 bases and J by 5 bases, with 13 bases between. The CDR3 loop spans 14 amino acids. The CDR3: CASSFVQGAYGYTF. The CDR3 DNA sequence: TGTGCCAGCAGTTTTGTCCAGGGAGCTTATGGCTACACCTTC.

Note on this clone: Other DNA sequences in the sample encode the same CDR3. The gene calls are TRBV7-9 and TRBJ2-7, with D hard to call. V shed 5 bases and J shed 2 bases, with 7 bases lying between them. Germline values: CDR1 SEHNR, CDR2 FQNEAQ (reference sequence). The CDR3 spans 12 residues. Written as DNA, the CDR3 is TGTGCCAGCAGCCCGAGCCCCTACGAGCAGTACTTC. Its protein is CASSPSPYEQYF.

The CDR3 loop reads CASSLGSGVSYEQYF. As DNA, the CDR3 is TGCGCCAGCTCCTTGGGTAGCGGGGTATCTTACGAGCAGTACTTC. This sequence joins TRBV5-1 and TRBJ2-7; 8 nucleotides match TRBD2. Germline-derived CDR1 and CDR2 are SGHRS and YFSETQ. This CDR3 has 15 amino acids. Unmatched junction bases numbered 13, after V lost 7 bases and J lost 4 bases.

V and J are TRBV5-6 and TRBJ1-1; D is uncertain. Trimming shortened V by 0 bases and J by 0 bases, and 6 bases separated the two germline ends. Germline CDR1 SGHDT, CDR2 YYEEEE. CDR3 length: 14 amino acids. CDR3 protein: CASSLEGMNTEAFF. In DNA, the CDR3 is TGTGCCAGCAGCTTGGAGGGAATGAACACTGAAGCTTTCTTT.

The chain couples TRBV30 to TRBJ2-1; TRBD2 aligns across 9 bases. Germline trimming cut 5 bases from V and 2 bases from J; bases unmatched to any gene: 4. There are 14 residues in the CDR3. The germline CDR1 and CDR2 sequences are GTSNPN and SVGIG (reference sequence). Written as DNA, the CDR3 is TGTGCCTGGCGTTCTAGCGGGGCCTACAATGAGCAGTTCTTC. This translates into CAWRSSGAYNEQFF.

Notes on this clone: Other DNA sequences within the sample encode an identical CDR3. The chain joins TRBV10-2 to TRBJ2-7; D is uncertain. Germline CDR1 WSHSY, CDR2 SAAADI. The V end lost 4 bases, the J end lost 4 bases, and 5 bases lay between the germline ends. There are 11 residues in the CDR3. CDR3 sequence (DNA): TGCGCCAGCAGTGCAGGATACGAGCAGTACTTC. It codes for CASSAGYEQYF.

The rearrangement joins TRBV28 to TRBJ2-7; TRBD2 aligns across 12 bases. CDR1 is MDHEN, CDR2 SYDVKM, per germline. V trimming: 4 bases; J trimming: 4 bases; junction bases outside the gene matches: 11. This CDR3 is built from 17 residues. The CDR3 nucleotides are TGTGCCAGCAGTTCCTCTAGCGGGGGGGGGCCGCGGTACGAGCAGTACTTC. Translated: CASSSSSGGGPRYEQYF.

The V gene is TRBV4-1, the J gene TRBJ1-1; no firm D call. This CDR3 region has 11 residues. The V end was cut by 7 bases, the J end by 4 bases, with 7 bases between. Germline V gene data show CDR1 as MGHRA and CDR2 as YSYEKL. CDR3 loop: CASTYGTEAFF. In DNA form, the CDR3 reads TGCGCCAGCACATACGGCACTGAAGCTTTCTTT.

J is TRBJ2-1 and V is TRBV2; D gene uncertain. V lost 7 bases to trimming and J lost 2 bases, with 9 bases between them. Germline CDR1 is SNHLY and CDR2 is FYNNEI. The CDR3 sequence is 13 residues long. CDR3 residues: CASTGLAYNEQFF. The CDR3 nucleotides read TGTGCCAGCACGGGCCTAGCCTACAATGAGCAGTTCTTC. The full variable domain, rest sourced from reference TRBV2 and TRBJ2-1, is EPEVTQTPSHQVTQMGQEVILRCVPISNHLYFYWYRQILGQKVEFLVSFYNNEISEKSEIFDDQFSVERPDGSNFTLKIRSTKLEDSAMYFCASTGLAYNEQFFGPGTRLTVL.

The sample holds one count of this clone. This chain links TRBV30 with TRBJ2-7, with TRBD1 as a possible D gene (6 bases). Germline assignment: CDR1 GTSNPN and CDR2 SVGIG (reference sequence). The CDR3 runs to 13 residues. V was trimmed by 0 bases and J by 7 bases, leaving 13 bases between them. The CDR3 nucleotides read TGTGCCTGGAGTGTACTGGGGGCTAGTGAGCAGTACTTC. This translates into CAWSVLGASEQYF.

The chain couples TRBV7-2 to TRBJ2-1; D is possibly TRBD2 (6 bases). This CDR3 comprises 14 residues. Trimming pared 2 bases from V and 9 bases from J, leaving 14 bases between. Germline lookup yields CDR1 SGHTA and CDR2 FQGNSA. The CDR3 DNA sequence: TGTGCCAGCAGCTTATCCTACACGGAGGGTGAGCAGTTCTTC. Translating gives CASSLSYTEGEQFF.

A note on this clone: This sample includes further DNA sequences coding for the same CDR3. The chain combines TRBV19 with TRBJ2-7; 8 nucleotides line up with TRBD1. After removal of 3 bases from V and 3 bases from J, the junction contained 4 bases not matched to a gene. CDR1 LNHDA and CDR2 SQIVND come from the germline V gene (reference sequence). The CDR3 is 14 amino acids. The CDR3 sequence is CASSIGQGGYEQYF. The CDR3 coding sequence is TGTGCCAGTAGTATTGGACAGGGCGGCTACGAGCAGTACTTC.

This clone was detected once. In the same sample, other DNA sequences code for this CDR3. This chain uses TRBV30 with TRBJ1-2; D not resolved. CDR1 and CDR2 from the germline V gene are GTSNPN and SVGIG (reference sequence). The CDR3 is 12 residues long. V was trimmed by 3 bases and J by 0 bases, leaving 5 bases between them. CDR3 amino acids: CAWSLSNYGYTF. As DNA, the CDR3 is TGTGCCTGGAGCCTATCTAACTATGGCTACACCTTC.